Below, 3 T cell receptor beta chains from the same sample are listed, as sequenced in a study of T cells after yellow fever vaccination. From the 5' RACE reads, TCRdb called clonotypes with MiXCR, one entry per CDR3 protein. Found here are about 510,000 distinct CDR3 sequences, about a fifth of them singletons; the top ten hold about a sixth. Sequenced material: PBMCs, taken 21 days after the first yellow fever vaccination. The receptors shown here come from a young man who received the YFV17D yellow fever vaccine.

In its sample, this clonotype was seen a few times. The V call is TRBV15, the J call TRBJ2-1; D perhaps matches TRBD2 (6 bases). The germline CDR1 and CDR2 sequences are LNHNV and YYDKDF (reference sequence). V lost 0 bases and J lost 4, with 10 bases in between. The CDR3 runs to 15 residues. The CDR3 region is CATSRELGRYNEQFF. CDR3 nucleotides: TGTGCCACCAGCAGAGAACTGGGGAGGTACAATGAGCAGTTCTTC.

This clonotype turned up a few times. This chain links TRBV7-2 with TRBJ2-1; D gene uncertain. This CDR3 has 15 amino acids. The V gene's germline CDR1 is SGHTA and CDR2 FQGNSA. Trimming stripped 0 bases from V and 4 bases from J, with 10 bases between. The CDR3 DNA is TGTGCCAGCAGCTTAGCGACCCTCTATTACAATGAGCAGTTCTTC. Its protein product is CASSLATLYYNEQFF.

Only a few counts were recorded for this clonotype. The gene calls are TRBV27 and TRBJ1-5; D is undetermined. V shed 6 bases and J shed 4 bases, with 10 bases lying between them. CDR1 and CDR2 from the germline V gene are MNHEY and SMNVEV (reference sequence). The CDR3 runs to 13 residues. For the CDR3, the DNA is TGTGCCAGCAGCTACGGACGGAATCAGCCCCAGCATTTT. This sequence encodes CASSYGRNQPQHF.